The table lists the clone carrying this T cell receptor beta chain with a few counts. Antigen: not known. A single record per CDR3 protein comes from TCRdb applying MiXCR to the reads. The sample has 25,000 or so distinct CDR3 sequences; over 55% are singletons. T-allo10 cells from the graft donor were described as anergic, host-alloantigen-specific, and alloantigen-specific suppressors. These data are taken from a study of type 1 regulatory T cells. For the study at large: T-allo10 is an in vitro-generated, Tr1-enriched CD4 T cell product specific for alloantigen.

The CDR3 is made up of 15 amino acids. CDR1 MNHEY and CDR2 SVGAGI come from the germline V gene. V was clipped by 2 bases and J by 7 bases; unmatched bases: 7. The sequence was collected from a human donor in good health. V and J are TRBV6-5 and TRBJ1-4; 7 bases match TRBD1. The sample taken for sequencing was cultured T cells, either the whole culture or a sorted T cell fraction (not recorded which). The subset was: Tr1-enriched cell product generated in vitro against host alloantigens. CDR3: CASSYRDRIGEKLFF. The CDR3 DNA is TGTGCCAGCAGTTACCGGGACAGAATAGGTGAAAAACTGTTTTTT.